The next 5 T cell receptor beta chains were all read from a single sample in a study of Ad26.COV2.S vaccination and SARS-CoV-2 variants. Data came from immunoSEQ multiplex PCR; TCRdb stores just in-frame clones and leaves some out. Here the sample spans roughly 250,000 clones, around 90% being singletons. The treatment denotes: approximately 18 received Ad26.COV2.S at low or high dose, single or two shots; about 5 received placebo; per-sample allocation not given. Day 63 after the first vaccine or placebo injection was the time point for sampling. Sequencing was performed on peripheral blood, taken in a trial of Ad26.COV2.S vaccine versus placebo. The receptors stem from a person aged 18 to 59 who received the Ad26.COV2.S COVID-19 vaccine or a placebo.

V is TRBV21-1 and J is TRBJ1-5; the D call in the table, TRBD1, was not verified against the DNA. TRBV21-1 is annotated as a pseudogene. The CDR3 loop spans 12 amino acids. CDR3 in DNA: TGTGCTAGCAGCACCAGAAACGAGCCCCAGCATTTT. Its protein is CASSTRNEPQHF.

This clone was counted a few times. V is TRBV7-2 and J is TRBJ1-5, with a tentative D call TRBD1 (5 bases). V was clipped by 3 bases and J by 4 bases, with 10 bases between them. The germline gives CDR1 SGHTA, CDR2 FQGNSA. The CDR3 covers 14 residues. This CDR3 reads CASSLNGGNQPQHF. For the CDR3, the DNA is TGTGCCAGCAGCTTGAACGGGGGTAATCAGCCCCAGCATTTT.

The CDR3 nucleotides read TGCAGTGCTAGTTACCATTACATTCAGTACTTC. Residues: CSASYHYIQYF. The chain links TRBV20-1 to TRBJ2-4; D gene unclear. From germline, CDR1 is DFQATT and CDR2 SNEGSKA (reference sequence). This CDR3 has 11 residues. Trimming shortened V by 3 bases and J by 8 bases, and 8 bases separated the two germline ends.

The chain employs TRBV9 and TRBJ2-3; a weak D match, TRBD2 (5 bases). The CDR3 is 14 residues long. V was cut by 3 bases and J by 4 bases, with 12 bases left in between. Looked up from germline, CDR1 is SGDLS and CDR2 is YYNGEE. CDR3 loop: CASSGSGFADTQYF. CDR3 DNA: TGTGCCAGCAGCGGGAGCGGATTTGCAGATACGCAGTATTTT. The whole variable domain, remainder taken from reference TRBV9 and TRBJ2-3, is DSGVTQTPKHLITATGQRVTLRCSPRSGDLSVYWYQQSLDQGLQFLIQYYNGEERAKGNILERFSAQQFPDLHSELNLSSLELGDSALYFCASSGSGFADTQYFGPGTRLTVL.

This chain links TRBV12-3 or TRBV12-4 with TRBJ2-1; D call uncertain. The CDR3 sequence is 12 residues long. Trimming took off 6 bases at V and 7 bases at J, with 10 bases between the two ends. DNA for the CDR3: TGTGCCAGCAGCACCGGCAAAAATGAGCAGTTCTTC. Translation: CASSTGKNEQFF.